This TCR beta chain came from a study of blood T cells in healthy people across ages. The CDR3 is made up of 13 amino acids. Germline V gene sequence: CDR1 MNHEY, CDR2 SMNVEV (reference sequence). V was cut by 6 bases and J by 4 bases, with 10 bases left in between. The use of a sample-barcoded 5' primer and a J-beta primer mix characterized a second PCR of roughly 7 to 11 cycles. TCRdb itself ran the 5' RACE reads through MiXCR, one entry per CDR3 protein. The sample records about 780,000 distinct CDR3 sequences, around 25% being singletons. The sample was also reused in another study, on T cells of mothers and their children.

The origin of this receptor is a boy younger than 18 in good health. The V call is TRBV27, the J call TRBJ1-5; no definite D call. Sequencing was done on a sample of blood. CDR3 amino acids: CASSTTGNQPQHF. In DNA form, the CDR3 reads TGTGCCAGCAGCACAACGGGAAATCAGCCCCAGCATTTT.